This TCR beta chain was observed in a study of CD8 T cells in ankylosing spondylitis. This clonotype was recorded at least ten times. Its target is not known. Trimming removed 8 bases at V and 0 bases at J, with 12 bases between. This CDR3 region has 14 residues. Study observations and caveats: Among TCR beta sequences, a motif of roughly 8 highly homologous variants appeared characteristic of ankylosing spondylitis blood. Both synovial fluid and blood in reactive arthritis had previously been reported to carry some motif variants. Disease-linked clones reportedly showed significant enrichment in matched ankylosing spondylitis synovial fluid.

Making the TCR beta libraries involved quantitative 5'-RACE with molecular barcodes. TCRdb used MiXCR to reprocess the 5' RACE reads, holding one entry per CDR3 protein. This sample has under 950,000 distinct CDR3 sequences, with around 19% found just once. The source material was blood, either unsorted or a sorted T cell fraction (not recorded which). This chain uses TRBV12-3 or TRBV12-4 with TRBJ2-3; no clear D gene. The source of this sequence is a male donor with ankylosing spondylitis. The CDR3 bases are TGTGCCAGCGGCATTGGCTCCAGCACAGATACGCAGTATTTT. Its translation: CASGIGSSTDTQYF.